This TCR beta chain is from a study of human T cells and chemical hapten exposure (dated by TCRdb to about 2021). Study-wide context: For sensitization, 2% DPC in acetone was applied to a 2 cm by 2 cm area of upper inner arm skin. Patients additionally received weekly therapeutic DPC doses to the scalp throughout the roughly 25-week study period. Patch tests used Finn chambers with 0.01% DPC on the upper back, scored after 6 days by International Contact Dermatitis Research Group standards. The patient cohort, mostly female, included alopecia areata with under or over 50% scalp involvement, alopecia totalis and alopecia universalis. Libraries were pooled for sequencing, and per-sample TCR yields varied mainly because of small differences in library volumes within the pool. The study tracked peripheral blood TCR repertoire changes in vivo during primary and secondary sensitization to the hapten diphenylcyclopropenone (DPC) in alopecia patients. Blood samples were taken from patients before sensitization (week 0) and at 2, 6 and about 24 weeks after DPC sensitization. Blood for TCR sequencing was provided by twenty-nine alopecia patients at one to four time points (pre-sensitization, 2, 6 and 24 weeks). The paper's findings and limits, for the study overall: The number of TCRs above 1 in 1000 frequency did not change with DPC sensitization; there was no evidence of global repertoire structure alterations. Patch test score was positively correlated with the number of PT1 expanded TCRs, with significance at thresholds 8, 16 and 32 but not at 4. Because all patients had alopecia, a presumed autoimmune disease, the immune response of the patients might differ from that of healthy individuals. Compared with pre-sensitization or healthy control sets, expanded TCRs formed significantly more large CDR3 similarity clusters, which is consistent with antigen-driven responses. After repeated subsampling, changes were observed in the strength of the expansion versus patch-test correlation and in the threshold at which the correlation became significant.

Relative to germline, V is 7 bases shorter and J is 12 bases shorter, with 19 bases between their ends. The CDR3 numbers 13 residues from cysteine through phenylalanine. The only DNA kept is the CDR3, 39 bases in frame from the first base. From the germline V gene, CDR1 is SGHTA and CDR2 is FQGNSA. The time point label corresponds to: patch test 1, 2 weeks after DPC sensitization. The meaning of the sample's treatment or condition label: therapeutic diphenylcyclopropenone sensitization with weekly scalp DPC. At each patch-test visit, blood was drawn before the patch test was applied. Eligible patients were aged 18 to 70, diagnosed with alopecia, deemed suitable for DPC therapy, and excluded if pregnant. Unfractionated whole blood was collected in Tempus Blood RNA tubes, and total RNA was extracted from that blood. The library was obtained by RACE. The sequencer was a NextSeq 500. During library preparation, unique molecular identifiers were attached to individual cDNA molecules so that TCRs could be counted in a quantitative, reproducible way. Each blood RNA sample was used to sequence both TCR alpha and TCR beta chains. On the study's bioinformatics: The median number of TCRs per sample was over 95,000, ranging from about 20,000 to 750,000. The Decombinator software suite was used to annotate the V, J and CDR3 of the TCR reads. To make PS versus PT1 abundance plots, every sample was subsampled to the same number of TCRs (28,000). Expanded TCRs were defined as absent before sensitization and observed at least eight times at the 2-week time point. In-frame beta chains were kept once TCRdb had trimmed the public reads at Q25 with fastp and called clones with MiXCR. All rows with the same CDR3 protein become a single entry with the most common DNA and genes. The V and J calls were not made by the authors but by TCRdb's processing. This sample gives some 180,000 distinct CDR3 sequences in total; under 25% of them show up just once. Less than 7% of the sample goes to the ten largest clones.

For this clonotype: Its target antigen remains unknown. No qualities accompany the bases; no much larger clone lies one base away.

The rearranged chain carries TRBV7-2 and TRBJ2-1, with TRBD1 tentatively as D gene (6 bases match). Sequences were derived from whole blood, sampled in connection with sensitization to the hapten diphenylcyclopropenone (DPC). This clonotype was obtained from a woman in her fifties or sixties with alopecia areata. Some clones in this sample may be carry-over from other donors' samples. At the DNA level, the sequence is TGTGCCAGCAAAACGTGGGGACAAGGAGTGCAGTTCTTC. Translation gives CASKTWGQGVQFF.